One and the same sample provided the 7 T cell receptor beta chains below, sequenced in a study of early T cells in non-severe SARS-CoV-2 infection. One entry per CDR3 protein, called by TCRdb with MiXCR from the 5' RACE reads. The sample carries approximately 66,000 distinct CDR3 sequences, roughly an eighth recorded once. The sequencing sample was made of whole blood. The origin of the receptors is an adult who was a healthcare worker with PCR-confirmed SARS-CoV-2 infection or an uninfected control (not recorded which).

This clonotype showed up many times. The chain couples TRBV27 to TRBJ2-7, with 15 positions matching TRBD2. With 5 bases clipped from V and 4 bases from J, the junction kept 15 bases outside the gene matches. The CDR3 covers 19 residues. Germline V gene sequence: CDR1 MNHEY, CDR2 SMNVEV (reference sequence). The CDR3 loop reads CASSPPPGLAGGWGYEQYF. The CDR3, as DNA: TGTGCCAGCAGTCCCCCCCCGGGACTAGCGGGAGGTTGGGGGTACGAGCAGTACTTC.

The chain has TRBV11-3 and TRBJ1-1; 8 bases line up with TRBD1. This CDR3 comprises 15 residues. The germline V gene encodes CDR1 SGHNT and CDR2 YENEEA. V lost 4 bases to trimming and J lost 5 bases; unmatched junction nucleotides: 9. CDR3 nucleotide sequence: TGTGCCAGCAGCTCTAATTCCAGGGGGCGGACTGAAGCTTTCTTT. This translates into CASSSNSRGRTEAFF.

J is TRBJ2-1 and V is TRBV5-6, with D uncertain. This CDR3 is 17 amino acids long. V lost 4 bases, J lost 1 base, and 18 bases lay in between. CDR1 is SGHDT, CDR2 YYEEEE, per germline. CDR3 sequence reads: CASSGRINAVSYNEQFF. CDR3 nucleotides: TGTGCCAGCAGCGGCCGCATTAATGCGGTGTCCTACAATGAGCAGTTCTTC.

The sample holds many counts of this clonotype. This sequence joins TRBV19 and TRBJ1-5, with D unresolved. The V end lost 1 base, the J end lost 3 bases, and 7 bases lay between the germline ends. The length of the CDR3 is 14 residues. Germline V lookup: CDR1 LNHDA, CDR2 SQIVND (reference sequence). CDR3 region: CASSIVGNNQPQHF. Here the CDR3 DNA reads TGTGCCAGTAGTATAGTGGGGAACAATCAGCCCCAGCATTTT.

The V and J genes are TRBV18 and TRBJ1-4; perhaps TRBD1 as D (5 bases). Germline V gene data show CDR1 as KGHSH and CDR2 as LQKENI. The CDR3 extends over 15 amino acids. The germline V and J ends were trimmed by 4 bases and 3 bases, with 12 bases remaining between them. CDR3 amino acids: CASSRPGLANEKLFF. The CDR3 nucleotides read TGTGCCAGCTCACGGCCGGGACTCGCTAATGAAAAACTGTTTTTT. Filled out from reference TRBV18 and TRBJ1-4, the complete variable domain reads NAGVMQNPRHLVRRRGQEARLRCSPMKGHSHVYWYRQLPEEGLKFMVYLQKENIIDESGMPKERFSAEFPKEGPSILRIQQVVRGDSAAYFCASSRPGLANEKLFFGSGTQLSVL.

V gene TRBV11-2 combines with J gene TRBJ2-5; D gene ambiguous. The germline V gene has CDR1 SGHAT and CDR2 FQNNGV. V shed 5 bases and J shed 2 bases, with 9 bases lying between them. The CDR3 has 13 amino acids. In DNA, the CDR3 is TGTGCCAGCAGCCTCAGCTCTCAAGAGACCCAGTACTTC. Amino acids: CASSLSSQETQYF.

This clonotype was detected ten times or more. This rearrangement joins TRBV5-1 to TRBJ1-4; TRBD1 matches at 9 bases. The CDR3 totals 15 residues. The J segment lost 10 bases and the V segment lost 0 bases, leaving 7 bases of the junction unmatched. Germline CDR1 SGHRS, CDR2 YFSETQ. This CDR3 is CASSLGLQGAGKLFF. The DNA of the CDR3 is TGCGCCAGCAGCTTGGGGCTACAGGGGGCCGGAAAACTGTTTTTT.